This is a list of T cell receptor beta chains from one sample in a study of T cells in Graves' hyperthyroidism and ophthalmopathy. MiXCR was run by TCRdb on the multiplex PCR reads, yielding one entry per CDR3 protein. The data contain around 290,000 distinct CDR3 sequences, 10% to 15% of them singletons. The specimen sequenced was blood. These receptors came from a woman younger than 45 with Graves' hyperthyroidism that later progressed to Graves' ophthalmopathy. CDR3s include the opening cysteine and the closing phenylalanine or tryptophan. A D gene is named only where the DNA matches it firmly. The size field is filled for only some rows; it gives once, few, many or a size class.

size: many
J: TRBJ1-1
D: NA
V: TRBV19
CDR3: CASSIGPGNTEAFF
DNA: TGTGCCAGTAGTATCGGTCCCGGGAACACTGAAGCTTTCTTT

size: NA
J: TRBJ2-7
D: TRBD2
V: TRBV6-5
CDR3: CASSSSGRVYEQYF
DNA: TGTGCCAGCAGTTCTAGCGGGAGGGTCTACGAGCAGTACTTC

size: many
J: TRBJ1-1
D: TRBD1
V: TRBV19
CDR3: CASTHPGQGYTEAFF
DNA: TGTGCCAGTACCCACCCGGGACAGGGGTACACTGAAGCTTTCTTT

size: many
J: TRBJ2-7
D: NA
V: TRBV7-2
CDR3: CASSQATEAHEQYF
DNA: TGTGCCAGCAGCCAAGCGACAGAGGCCCACGAGCAGTACTTC

size: many
J: TRBJ1-6
D: NA
V: TRBV5-1
CDR3: CASSPNGPGSPLHF
DNA: TGCGCCAGCAGCCCTAACGGGCCCGGTTCACCCCTCCACTTT

size: many
J: TRBJ2-1
D: NA
V: TRBV20-1
CDR3: CSAIPGPTENEQFF
DNA: TGCAGTGCTATTCCGGGGCCGACTGAGAATGAGCAGTTCTTC

size: many
J: TRBJ2-3
D: NA
V: TRBV28
CDR3: CASRATTDTQYF
DNA: TGTGCCAGCAGAGCGACGACAGATACGCAGTATTTT

size: many
J: TRBJ2-7
D: NA
V: TRBV7-2
CDR3: CASSFSPGSYEQYF
DNA: TGTGCCAGCAGCTTTAGCCCGGGTTCCTACGAGCAGTACTTC

size: few
J: TRBJ2-2
D: TRBD2
V: TRBV7-3
CDR3: CASNIRSGRGAGELFF
DNA: TGTGCCAGCAACATACGTAGCGGGAGGGGAGCCGGGGAGCTGTTTTTT

size: NA
J: TRBJ2-5
D: NA
V: TRBV18
CDR3: CASSPPVGGYQETQYF
DNA: TGTGCCAGCTCACCACCGGTGGGGGGATACCAAGAGACCCAGTACTTC

size: NA
J: TRBJ2-7
D: TRBD2
V: TRBV7-7
CDR3: CASSPLSGGSYEQYF
DNA: TGTGCTAGCAGCCCCCTCTCGGGGGGATCCTACGAGCAGTACTTC

size: NA
J: TRBJ1-5
D: NA
V: TRBV20-1
CDR3: CSARRGGGSQPQHF
DNA: TGCAGTGCCAGGAGGGGGGGGGGTTCTCAGCCCCAGCATTTT

size: many
J: TRBJ2-2
D: TRBD2
V: TRBV6-2/TRBV6-3
CDR3: CASSKREGLTGELFF
DNA: TGTGCCAGCAGTAAGCGGGAGGGCCTCACCGGGGAGCTGTTTTTT

size: many
J: TRBJ1-5
D: NA
V: TRBV3-1
CDR3: CASSQDKGLQPQHF
DNA: TGTGCCAGCAGCCAAGACAAGGGGCTTCAGCCCCAGCATTTT

size: many
J: TRBJ2-7
D: NA
V: TRBV6-2/TRBV6-3
CDR3: CASSFPGTYSYEQYF
DNA: TGTGCCAGCAGTTTCCCCGGGACATATTCTTACGAGCAGTACTTC

size: few
J: TRBJ2-1
D: NA
V: TRBV20-1
CDR3: CSASTGFGPAGESNEQFF
DNA: TGCAGTGCCTCGACAGGGTTTGGACCAGCGGGAGAATCCAATGAGCAGTTCTTC

size: many
J: TRBJ1-2
D: NA
V: TRBV28
CDR3: CASSPWVGYGYTF
DNA: TGTGCCAGCAGTCCCTGGGTCGGTTATGGCTACACCTTC

size: many
J: TRBJ2-5
D: NA
V: TRBV10-3
CDR3: CASGTGAEETQYF
DNA: TGTGCCAGCGGGACGGGGGCGGAAGAGACCCAGTACTTC

size: NA
J: TRBJ2-7
D: NA
V: TRBV7-9
CDR3: CASSWPRGPVYEQYF
DNA: TGTGCCAGCAGCTGGCCCCGGGGGCCCGTCTACGAGCAGTACTTC

size: many
J: TRBJ2-4
D: NA
V: TRBV28
CDR3: CASRLGGGIQYF
DNA: TGTGCCAGCAGACTAGGGGGGGGCATTCAGTACTTC

size: many
J: TRBJ2-5
D: NA
V: TRBV6-1
CDR3: CASSPPDGTRQETQYF
DNA: TGTGCCAGCAGCCCTCCCGACGGGACACGTCAAGAGACCCAGTACTTC

size: NA
J: TRBJ2-5
D: NA
V: TRBV6-2/TRBV6-3
CDR3: CASRTGRKGETQYF
DNA: TGTGCCAGCAGGACAGGGAGGAAAGGAGAGACCCAGTACTTC

size: many
J: TRBJ2-1
D: TRBD2
V: TRBV9
CDR3: CASSPRELAGGPYNEQFF
DNA: TGTGCCAGCAGCCCCAGGGAATTAGCGGGAGGGCCATACAATGAGCAGTTCTTC

size: many
J: TRBJ1-5
D: NA
V: TRBV18
CDR3: CASSPTVSWGNQPQHF
DNA: TGTGCCAGCTCACCAACGGTCAGCTGGGGCAATCAGCCCCAGCATTTT

size: many
J: TRBJ2-3
D: TRBD1
V: TRBV7-3
CDR3: CASSQDRGGADTQYF
DNA: TGTGCCAGCAGCCAGGACAGGGGAGGTGCAGATACGCAGTATTTT

size: many
J: TRBJ1-4
D: TRBD1
V: TRBV28
CDR3: CASSSETGLGEKLFF
DNA: TGTGCCAGCAGTTCCGAGACAGGGCTCGGTGAAAAACTGTTTTTT

size: many
J: TRBJ2-1
D: TRBD2
V: TRBV20-1
CDR3: CSAHPMLAGVVNEQFF
DNA: TGCAGTGCTCACCCCATGCTGGCGGGAGTGGTGAATGAGCAGTTCTTC

size: few
J: TRBJ1-1
D: TRBD1
V: TRBV7-9
CDR3: CASRRQGRLQIWGTEAFF
DNA: TGTGCCAGCCGCCGACAGGGCCGGCTCCAAATCTGGGGCACTGAAGCTTTCTTT

size: NA
J: TRBJ2-5
D: TRBD1
V: TRBV4-1
CDR3: CASSQWTGGGETQYF
DNA: TGCGCCAGCAGCCAATGGACAGGGGGCGGTGAGACCCAGTACTTC

size: many
J: TRBJ2-7
D: NA
V: TRBV12-3/TRBV12-4
CDR3: CASSFRRRSYEQYF
DNA: TGTGCCAGCAGTTTTAGGCGACGGAGCTACGAGCAGTACTTC

size: few
J: TRBJ1-1
D: NA
V: TRBV5-1
CDR3: CASSSTAGTLEAFF
DNA: TGCGCCAGCAGCTCCACAGCCGGGACTCTTGAAGCTTTCTTT

size: few
J: TRBJ1-2
D: NA
V: TRBV9
CDR3: CASSSREDGGLSLYQGGYTF
DNA: TGTGCCAGCAGCTCCCGTGAAGATGGGGGGCTCAGTCTTTATCAGGGTGGCTACACCTTC

size: NA
J: TRBJ1-6
D: NA
V: TRBV6-2/TRBV6-3
CDR3: CASSIRGPSPLHF
DNA: TGTGCCAGCAGCATACGAGGGCCTTCACCCCTCCACTTT

size: many
J: TRBJ2-1
D: NA
V: TRBV7-3
CDR3: CASSAGGKGSYNEQFF
DNA: TGTGCCAGCAGCGCAGGGGGGAAAGGGTCCTACAATGAGCAGTTCTTC

size: many
J: TRBJ2-1
D: NA
V: TRBV6-2/TRBV6-3
CDR3: CASSYSVYEQFF
DNA: TGTGCCAGCAGTTACTCGGTCTATGAGCAGTTCTTC

size: few
J: TRBJ1-1
D: NA
V: TRBV5-6
CDR3: CASSLAELNTEAFF
DNA: TGTGCCAGCAGCTTGGCAGAATTGAACACTGAAGCTTTCTTT

size: many
J: TRBJ2-7
D: NA
V: TRBV9
CDR3: CASSEGDSSEQYF
DNA: TGTGCCAGCAGCGAGGGGGATTCTTCCGAGCAGTACTTC

size: many
J: TRBJ2-5
D: TRBD2
V: TRBV20-1
CDR3: CSASTTSGVQETQYF
DNA: TGCAGTGCAAGTACGACTAGCGGGGTCCAAGAGACCCAGTACTTC

size: few
J: TRBJ2-5
D: NA
V: TRBV6-1
CDR3: CASRLSYYVETQYF
DNA: TGTGCCAGCAGACTCTCCTACTACGTCGAGACCCAGTACTTC

size: many
J: TRBJ2-3
D: NA
V: TRBV2
CDR3: CASSVIGITDTQYF
DNA: TGTGCCAGCAGTGTAATTGGAATCACAGATACGCAGTATTTT

size: NA
J: TRBJ1-1
D: TRBD1
V: TRBV30
CDR3: CAWSVPGTGTRTEAFF
DNA: TGTGCCTGGAGTGTACCCGGGACAGGGACGAGGACTGAAGCTTTCTTT

size: many
J: TRBJ1-4
D: TRBD1
V: TRBV7-2
CDR3: CASSLVAGQGNEKLFF
DNA: TGTGCCAGCAGCTTAGTAGCGGGACAGGGGAATGAAAAACTGTTTTTT

size: many
J: TRBJ1-1
D: NA
V: TRBV28
CDR3: CASSLVQGAPEAFF
DNA: TGTGCCAGCAGTTTAGTCCAGGGAGCCCCCGAAGCTTTCTTT

size: NA
J: TRBJ2-7
D: NA
V: TRBV7-9
CDR3: CASSSRGTLYGQYF
DNA: TGTGCCAGCAGCTCCCGGGGGACTCTTTACGGGCAGTACTTC

size: NA
J: TRBJ1-1
D: NA
V: TRBV6-2/TRBV6-3
CDR3: CACSYSWREDTEAFF
DNA: TGTGCCTGCAGTTACTCCTGGAGAGAGGACACTGAAGCTTTCTTT

size: many
J: TRBJ2-7
D: TRBD1
V: TRBV7-9
CDR3: CASSLPPGQRYEQYF
DNA: TGTGCCAGCAGCTTACCACCGGGACAGCGGTACGAGCAGTACTTC

size: many
J: TRBJ2-7
D: NA
V: TRBV28
CDR3: CASSSEGRGPYYEQYF
DNA: TGTGCCAGCAGTTCGGAGGGGCGGGGCCCCTACTACGAGCAGTACTTC

size: many
J: TRBJ2-1
D: TRBD2
V: TRBV6-2/TRBV6-3
CDR3: CASSYPLEAGEIHEQFF
DNA: TGTGCCAGCAGTTACCCACTTGAGGCGGGAGAGATCCATGAGCAGTTCTTC

size: many
J: TRBJ2-3
D: NA
V: TRBV29-1
CDR3: CSVGSGAGTDTQYF
DNA: TGCAGCGTTGGTTCCGGGGCGGGCACAGATACGCAGTATTTT

size: NA
J: TRBJ2-5
D: TRBD2
V: TRBV6-1
CDR3: CASSAAPSSGTGATQYF
DNA: TGTGCCAGCAGCGCGGCTCCTTCTAGCGGCACGGGAGCGACCCAGTACTTC

size: many
J: TRBJ1-1
D: TRBD1
V: TRBV30
CDR3: CAWSDDATGGEAFF
DNA: TGTGCCTGGAGTGACGATGCGACAGGGGGAGAAGCTTTCTTT

size: many
J: TRBJ2-3
D: NA
V: TRBV7-3
CDR3: CASSPSGGNTDTQYF
DNA: TGTGCCAGCAGCCCCTCGGGCGGGAACACAGATACGCAGTATTTT

size: many
J: TRBJ2-1
D: NA
V: TRBV30
CDR3: CAWSAASGAEQFF
DNA: TGTGCCTGGAGTGCTGCATCAGGGGCTGAGCAGTTCTTC

size: NA
J: TRBJ2-3
D: TRBD2
V: TRBV20-1
CDR3: CSAGGGTSGRHTDTQYF
DNA: TGCAGTGCCGGGGGGGGGACTAGCGGGAGACACACAGATACGCAGTATTTT

size: few
J: TRBJ2-7
D: NA
V: TRBV4-3
CDR3: CASSQEVTVSYEQYF
DNA: TGCGCCAGCAGCCAAGAAGTGACAGTATCCTACGAGCAGTACTTC

size: many
J: TRBJ2-5
D: TRBD2
V: TRBV9
CDR3: CASSVGGTSGQETQYF
DNA: TGTGCCAGCAGCGTGGGAGGGACTAGCGGGCAAGAGACCCAGTACTTC

size: many
J: TRBJ2-5
D: TRBD2
V: TRBV4-1
CDR3: CASSQDPMREYGYQETQYF
DNA: TGCGCCAGCAGCCAAGATCCCATGCGGGAGTATGGGTACCAAGAGACCCAGTACTTC